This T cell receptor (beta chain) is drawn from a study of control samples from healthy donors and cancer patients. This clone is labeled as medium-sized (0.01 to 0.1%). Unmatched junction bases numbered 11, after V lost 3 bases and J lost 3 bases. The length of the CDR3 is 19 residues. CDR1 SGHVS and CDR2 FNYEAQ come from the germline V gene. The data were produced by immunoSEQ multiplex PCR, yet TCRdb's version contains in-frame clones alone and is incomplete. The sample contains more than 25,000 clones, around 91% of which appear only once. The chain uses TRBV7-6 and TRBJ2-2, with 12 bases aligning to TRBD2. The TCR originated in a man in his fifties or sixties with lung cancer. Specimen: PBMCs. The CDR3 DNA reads TGTGCCAGCAGCTTCCGACTAGCGGGGGCAGGGTTAGACACCGGGGAGCTGTTTTTT. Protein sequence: CASSFRLAGAGLDTGELFF.